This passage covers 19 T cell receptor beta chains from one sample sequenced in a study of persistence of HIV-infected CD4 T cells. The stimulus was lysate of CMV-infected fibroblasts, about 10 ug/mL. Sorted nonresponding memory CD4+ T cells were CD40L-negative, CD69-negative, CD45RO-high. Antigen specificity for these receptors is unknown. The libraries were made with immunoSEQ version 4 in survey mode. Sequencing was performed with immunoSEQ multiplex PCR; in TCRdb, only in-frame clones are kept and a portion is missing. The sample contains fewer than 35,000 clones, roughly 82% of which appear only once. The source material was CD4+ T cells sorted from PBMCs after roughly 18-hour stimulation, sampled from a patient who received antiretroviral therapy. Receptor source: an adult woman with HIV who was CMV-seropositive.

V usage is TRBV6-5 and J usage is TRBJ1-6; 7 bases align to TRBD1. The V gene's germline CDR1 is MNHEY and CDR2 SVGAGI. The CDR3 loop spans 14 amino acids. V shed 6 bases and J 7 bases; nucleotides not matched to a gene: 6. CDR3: CASRTGTENSPLHF. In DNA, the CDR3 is TGTGCCAGCAGGACCGGGACAGAAAATTCACCCCTCCACTTT.

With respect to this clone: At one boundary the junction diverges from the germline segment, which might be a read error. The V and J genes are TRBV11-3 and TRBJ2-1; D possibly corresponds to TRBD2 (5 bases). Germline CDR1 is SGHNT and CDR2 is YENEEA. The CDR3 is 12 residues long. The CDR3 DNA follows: TGTGCCAGCAGCCCCGAAGAGGCGGGCTCGGTCTTC. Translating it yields CASSPEEAGSVF.

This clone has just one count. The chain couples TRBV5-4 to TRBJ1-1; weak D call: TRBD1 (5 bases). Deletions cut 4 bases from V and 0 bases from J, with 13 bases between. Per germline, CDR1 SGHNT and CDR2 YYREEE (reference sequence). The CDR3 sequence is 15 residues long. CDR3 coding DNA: TGTGCCAGCAGCGGGATGGACACCCTGAACACTGAAGCTTTCTTT. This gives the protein CASSGMDTLNTEAFF.

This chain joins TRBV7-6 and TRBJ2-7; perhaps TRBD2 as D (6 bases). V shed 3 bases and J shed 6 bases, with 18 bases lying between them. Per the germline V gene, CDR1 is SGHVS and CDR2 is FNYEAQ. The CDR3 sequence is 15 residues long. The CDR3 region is CASSFAHGGSSEQYF. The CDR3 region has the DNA TGTGCCAGCAGCTTTGCCCATGGGGGGAGTTCCGAGCAGTACTTC.

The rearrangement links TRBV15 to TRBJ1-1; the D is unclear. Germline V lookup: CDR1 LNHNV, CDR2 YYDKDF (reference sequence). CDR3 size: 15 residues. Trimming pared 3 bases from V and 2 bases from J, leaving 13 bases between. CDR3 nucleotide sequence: TGTGCCACCAGCAGCGGGGTTTGGACTAACACTGAAGCTTTCTTT. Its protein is CATSSGVWTNTEAFF. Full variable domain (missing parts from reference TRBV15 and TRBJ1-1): DAMVIQNPRYQVTQFGKPVTLSCSQTLNHNVMYWYQQKSSQAPKLLFHYYDKDFNNEADTPDNFQSRRPNTSFCFLDIRSPGLGDTAMYLCATSSGVWTNTEAFFGQGTRLTVV.

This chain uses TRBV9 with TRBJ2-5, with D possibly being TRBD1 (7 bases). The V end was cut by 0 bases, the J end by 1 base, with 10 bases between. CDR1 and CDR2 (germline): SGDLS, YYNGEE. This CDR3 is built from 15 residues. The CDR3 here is CASSVVQGGQETQYF. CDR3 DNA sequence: TGTGCCAGCAGCGTAGTTCAGGGGGGCCAAGAGACCCAGTACTTC.

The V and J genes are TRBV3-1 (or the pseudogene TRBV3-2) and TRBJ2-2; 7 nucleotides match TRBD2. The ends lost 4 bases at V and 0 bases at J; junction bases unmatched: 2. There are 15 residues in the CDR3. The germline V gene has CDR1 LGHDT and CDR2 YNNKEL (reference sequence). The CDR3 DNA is TGTGCCAGCAGCCGGGACTACGCGAACACCGGGGAGCTGTTTTTT. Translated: CASSRDYANTGELFF.

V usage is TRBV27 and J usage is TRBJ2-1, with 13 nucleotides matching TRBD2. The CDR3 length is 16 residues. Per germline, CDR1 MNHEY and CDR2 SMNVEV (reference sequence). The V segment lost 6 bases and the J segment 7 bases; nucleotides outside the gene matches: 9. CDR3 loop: CASSRRLAGGRNEQFF. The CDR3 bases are TGTGCCAGCAGCAGACGACTAGCGGGAGGCAGGAATGAGCAGTTCTTC.

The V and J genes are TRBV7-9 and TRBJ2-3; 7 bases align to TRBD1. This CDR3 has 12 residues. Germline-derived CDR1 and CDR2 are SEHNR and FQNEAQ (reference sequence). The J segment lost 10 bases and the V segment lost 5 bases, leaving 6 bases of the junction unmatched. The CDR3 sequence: CASSPGTVPQYF. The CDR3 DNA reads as TGTGCCAGCAGCCCAGGGACAGTCCCGCAGTATTTT.

The DNA of the CDR3 is TGTGCCAGCAGGCGCCGAGGTTTCTCCTACGAGCAGTACTTC. It translates to CASRRRGFSYEQYF. The rearrangement joins TRBV6-5 to TRBJ2-7; D is uncertain. V lost 6 bases and J 0 bases, leaving 12 bases between the germline ends. Per the germline V gene, CDR1 is MNHEY and CDR2 is SVGAGI. This CDR3 spans 14 amino acids.

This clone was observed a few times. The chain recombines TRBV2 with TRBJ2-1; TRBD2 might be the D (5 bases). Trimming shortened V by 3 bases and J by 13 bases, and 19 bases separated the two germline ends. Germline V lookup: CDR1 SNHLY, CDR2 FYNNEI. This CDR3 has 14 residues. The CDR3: CASSDVASTAGQFF. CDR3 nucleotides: TGTGCCAGCAGTGATGTAGCGTCCACCGCTGGTCAGTTCTTC.

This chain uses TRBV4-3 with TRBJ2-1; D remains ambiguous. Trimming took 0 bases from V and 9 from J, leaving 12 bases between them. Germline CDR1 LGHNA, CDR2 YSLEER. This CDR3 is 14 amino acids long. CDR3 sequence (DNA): TGCGCCAGCAGCCAAGAGTGGATAGGTGCTGAGCAGTTCTTC. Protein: CASSQEWIGAEQFF.

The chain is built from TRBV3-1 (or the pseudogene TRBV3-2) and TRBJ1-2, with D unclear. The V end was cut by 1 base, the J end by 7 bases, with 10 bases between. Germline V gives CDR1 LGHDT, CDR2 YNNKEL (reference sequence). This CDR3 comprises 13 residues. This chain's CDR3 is CASSQVGRSGYTF. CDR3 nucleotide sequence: TGTGCCAGCAGCCAAGTAGGCCGGTCTGGCTACACCTTC.

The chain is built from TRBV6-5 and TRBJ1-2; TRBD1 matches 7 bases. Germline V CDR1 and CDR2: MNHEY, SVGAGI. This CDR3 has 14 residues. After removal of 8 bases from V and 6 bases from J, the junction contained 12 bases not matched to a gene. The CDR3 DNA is TGTGCCAGCGCAATTTCTCAGGGGGGGGATGGCTACACCTTC. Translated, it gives CASAISQGGDGYTF.

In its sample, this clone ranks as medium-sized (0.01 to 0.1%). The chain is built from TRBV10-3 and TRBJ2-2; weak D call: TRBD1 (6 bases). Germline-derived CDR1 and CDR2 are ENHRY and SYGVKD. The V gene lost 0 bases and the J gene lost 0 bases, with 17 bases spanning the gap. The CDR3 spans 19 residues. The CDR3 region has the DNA TGTGCCATCAGTGAGTCAAGGACAGTGGTGTTGACGAACACCGGGGAGCTGTTTTTT. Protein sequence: CAISESRTVVLTNTGELFF.

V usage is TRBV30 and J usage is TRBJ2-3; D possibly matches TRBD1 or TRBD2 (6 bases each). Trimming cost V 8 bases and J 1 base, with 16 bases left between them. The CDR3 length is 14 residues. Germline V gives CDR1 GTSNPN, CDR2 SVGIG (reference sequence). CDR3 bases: TGTGCCGCCGCCGGGGGCGCCGGCACAGATACGCAGTATTTT. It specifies CAAAGGAGTDTQYF.

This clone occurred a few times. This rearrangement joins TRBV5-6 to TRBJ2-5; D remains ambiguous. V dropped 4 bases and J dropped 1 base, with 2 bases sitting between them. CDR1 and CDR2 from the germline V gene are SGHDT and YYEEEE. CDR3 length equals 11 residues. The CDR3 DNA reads TGTGCCAGCAGCATCCAAGAGACCCAGTACTTC. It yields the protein CASSIQETQYF.

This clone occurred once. CDR3 sequence: CASSSGHGRDGYTF. The CDR3 DNA reads TGTGCCAGCAGTTCGGGGCACGGTAGGGATGGCTACACCTTC. The V gene is TRBV6-5, the J gene TRBJ1-2, with D possibly TRBD1 on 5 matching bases. The germline CDR1 and CDR2 sequences are MNHEY and SVGAGI. This CDR3 is built from 14 residues. V lost 4 bases to trimming and J lost 6 bases, with 15 bases between them.

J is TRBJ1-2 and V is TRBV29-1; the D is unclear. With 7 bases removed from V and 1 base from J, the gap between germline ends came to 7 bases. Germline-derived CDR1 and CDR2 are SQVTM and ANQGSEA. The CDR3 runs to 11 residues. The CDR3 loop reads CSAEINYGYTF. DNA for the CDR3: TGCAGCGCGGAAATTAACTATGGCTACACCTTC.